One sample yielded the 10 T cell receptor beta chains listed below, sequenced in a study of metastatic and nonmetastatic thyroid tumors. The entire patient cohort was treatment-naive prior to thyroid surgery. Using MiXCR, TCRdb re-called clones from the PCR reads. The repertoire consists of fewer than 35,000 clones, with under 25% occurring once and the leading ten covering approximately 3%. Sequencing used tumor tissue. All receptors come from a male donor with papillary thyroid cancer or a benign thyroid nodule (not recorded which). Some clones in this sample may be carry-over from other donors' samples.

This clone is classed as medium-sized (0.01 to 0.1%). This chain links TRBV27 with TRBJ1-2; 9 bases are shared with TRBD1. Per the germline V gene, CDR1 is MNHEY and CDR2 is SMNVEV (reference sequence). Trimming cost V 2 bases and J 7 bases; bases outside gene matches: 5. CDR3 length: 14 amino acids. The CDR3 here is CASSLKRTGVGYTF. The CDR3 DNA follows: TGTGCCAGCAGTTTAAAAAGGACAGGGGTTGGCTACACCTTC.

There are a few counts of this clone. J is TRBJ2-7 and V is TRBV24-1; tentatively, D is TRBD1 (5 bases). Trimming took 0 bases from V and 0 from J, leaving 11 bases between them. The CDR3 contains 16 residues. Germline V gene data show CDR1 as KGHDR and CDR2 as SFDVKD. In DNA, the CDR3 is TGTGCCACCAGTGATTTGGAAGGGGCCAGCTCCTACGAGCAGTACTTC. This encodes CATSDLEGASSYEQYF.

Details on this clone: The junction shows a germline mismatch at one end, possibly a read error. This chain links TRBV13 with TRBJ2-1; TRBD2 agrees at 8 bases. Looked up from germline, CDR1 is PRHDT and CDR2 is FYEKMQ (reference sequence). This CDR3 comprises 20 residues. The CDR3 loop reads CASSVGVTSGRGLGGNEQFF. CDR3 sequence (DNA): TGTGCCAGCAGCGTAGGCGTAACCAGCGGGAGAGGTCTAGGGGGAAATGAGCAGTTCTTC.

A note on this clone: A read error may account for a junction end that differs from germline. The chain uses TRBV20-1 and TRBJ2-5, with a weak D call TRBD2 (6 bases). This CDR3 comprises 15 residues. Germline CDR1 DFQATT, CDR2 SNEGSKA (reference sequence). For the CDR3, the DNA is TGCAGTGCTAGAGATCTAGCGTGGTACCAAGAGACCCCGTACTTC. It encodes CSARDLAWYQETPYF.

In this sample, this clone turned up many times. The rearrangement links TRBV9 to TRBJ1-2; D is perhaps TRBD1 (5 bases). Looked up from germline, CDR1 is SGDLS and CDR2 is YYNGEE. V was shortened by 3 bases and J by 9 bases, with 21 bases between the two germline ends. The CDR3 consists of 15 residues. CDR3 region: CASSEVRGDVGSYTF. The CDR3 nucleotides read TGTGCCAGCAGCGAGGTTCGTGGGGACGTGGGGAGCTACACCTTC.

This clone was detected ten times or more. The V gene is TRBV4-3, the J gene TRBJ2-7; 9 nucleotides match TRBD2. Germline CDR1 LGHNA, CDR2 YSLEER. The CDR3 is 15 amino acids. With 2 bases clipped from V and 3 bases from J, the junction kept 5 bases outside the gene matches. The CDR3 is CASSQQAGGLYEQYF. The CDR3 DNA is TGCGCCAGCAGCCAACAGGCGGGAGGGCTCTACGAGCAGTACTTC.

The chain uses TRBV2 and TRBJ1-6; TRBD1 might be the D (5 bases). The CDR3 loop spans 12 amino acids. Germline lookup yields CDR1 SNHLY and CDR2 FYNNEI. Trimming took off 8 bases at V and 7 bases at J, with 9 bases between the two ends. The CDR3: CASRQYNSPLHF. The DNA of the CDR3 is TGTGCCAGCCGACAGTACAATTCACCCCTCCACTTT.

The rearrangement joins TRBV6-2 or TRBV6-3 to TRBJ1-2, with 9 positions matching TRBD1. This CDR3 is built from 16 residues. Germline V gives CDR1 MNHEY, CDR2 SVGEGT. With 6 bases clipped from V and 4 bases from J, the junction kept 12 bases outside the gene matches. For the CDR3, the DNA is TGTGCCAGCAGCTACGACCGGGACAGGGCTCCCTATGGCTACACCTTC. Translation gives CASSYDRDRAPYGYTF.

The rearrangement joins TRBV20-1 to TRBJ1-5, with 8 bases identical to TRBD1. The CDR3 runs 16 residues. Looked up from germline, CDR1 is DFQATT and CDR2 is SNEGSKA (reference sequence). The ends lost 1 base at V and 4 bases at J; junction bases unmatched: 9. The CDR3 spells CSARAADRGGNQPQHF. The DNA for the CDR3 is TGCAGTGCTAGAGCTGCTGACAGGGGAGGGAATCAGCCCCAGCATTTT.

The V and J genes are TRBV3-1 and TRBJ2-7; 10 bases align to TRBD2. CDR3 size: 16 residues. Trimming removed 0 bases from V and 2 bases from J; junction bases left unmatched: 4. The V gene's germline CDR1 is LGHDT and CDR2 YNNKEL (reference sequence). CDR3 in amino acids: CASSQERLAGAYEQYF. CDR3 coding DNA: TGTGCCAGCAGCCAAGAACGGCTAGCGGGAGCCTACGAGCAGTACTTC.